Listed below are T cell receptor beta chains from one sample, sequenced in a study of CD8 T cells in Susac syndrome. TCRdb used MiXCR to reprocess the immunoSEQ multiplex PCR reads, holding one entry per CDR3 protein. The sample has 130,000 or so distinct CDR3 sequences; roughly 80% are singletons. Input material: CD8+ T cells from PBMCs. Receptors originate from a human donor with multiple sclerosis. Each CDR3 is given with its conserved first and last residue.

j_call: TRBJ1-5; v_call: TRBV19; cdr3_aa: CASSMTHFSNQPQHF
j_call: TRBJ1-2; v_call: TRBV7-3; cdr3_aa: CASSLNGQAVTF
j_call: TRBJ1-1; v_call: TRBV4-1; cdr3_aa: CASSREAGSPEAFF
j_call: TRBJ2-3; v_call: TRBV27; cdr3_aa: CASRPLAEYTDTQYF
j_call: TRBJ1-4; v_call: TRBV19; cdr3_aa: CASNGSPWGELFF
j_call: TRBJ1-2; v_call: TRBV27; cdr3_aa: CASSFTGTGDGYTF
j_call: TRBJ2-1; v_call: TRBV12-3/TRBV12-4; cdr3_aa: CASSLWLAGGSYNEQFF
j_call: TRBJ2-5; v_call: TRBV12-3/TRBV12-4; cdr3_aa: CASNPTGLPQETQYF
j_call: TRBJ1-2; v_call: TRBV14; cdr3_aa: CASSQEGRVSVYGYTF
j_call: TRBJ2-6; v_call: TRBV19; cdr3_aa: CASLGDRASSGANVLTF
j_call: TRBJ1-1; v_call: TRBV6-5; cdr3_aa: CASSYSGRPNTEAFF
j_call: TRBJ2-1; v_call: TRBV28; cdr3_aa: CASREDSSTYNEQFF
j_call: TRBJ1-1; v_call: TRBV5-1; cdr3_aa: CASSPGWGRRKKAFF
j_call: TRBJ1-2; v_call: TRBV6-5; cdr3_aa: CASSYSPGGEGYTF
j_call: TRBJ1-1; v_call: TRBV4-1; cdr3_aa: CASSQGGIGEAFF
j_call: TRBJ2-2; v_call: TRBV19; cdr3_aa: CASTSREWLFF
j_call: TRBJ1-1; v_call: TRBV6-5; cdr3_aa: CASSSTMKLFF
j_call: TRBJ1-1; v_call: TRBV7-3; cdr3_aa: CASSLTGQGWEDTEAFF
j_call: TRBJ1-4; v_call: TRBV4-1; cdr3_aa: CASSQDFEKLFF
j_call: TRBJ2-2; v_call: TRBV5-1; cdr3_aa: CASRFSGRDTGELFF